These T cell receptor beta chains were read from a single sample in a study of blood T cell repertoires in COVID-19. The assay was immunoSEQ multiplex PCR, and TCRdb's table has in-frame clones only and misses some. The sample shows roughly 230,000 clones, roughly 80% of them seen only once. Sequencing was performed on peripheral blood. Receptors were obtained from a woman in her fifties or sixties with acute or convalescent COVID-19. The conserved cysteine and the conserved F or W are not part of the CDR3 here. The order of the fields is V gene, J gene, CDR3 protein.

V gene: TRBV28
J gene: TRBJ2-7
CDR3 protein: ASSGTSGSGEQY

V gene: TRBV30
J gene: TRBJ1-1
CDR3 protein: AWKRATEAF

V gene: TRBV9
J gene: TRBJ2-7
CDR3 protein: ASSRAGEHYEQY

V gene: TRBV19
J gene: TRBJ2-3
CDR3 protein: ASSTLAGGLDTQY

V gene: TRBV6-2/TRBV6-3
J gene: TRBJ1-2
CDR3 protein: ASSYAGASYGYT

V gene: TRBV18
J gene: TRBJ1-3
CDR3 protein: ASSPPGGRAGNTIY

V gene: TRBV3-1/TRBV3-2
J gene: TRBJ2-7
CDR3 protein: ASSQVRGEQY

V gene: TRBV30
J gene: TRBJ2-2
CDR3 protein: AWRSMGSGTGELF

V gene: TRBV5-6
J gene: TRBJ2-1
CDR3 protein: ASSEPDIPQF

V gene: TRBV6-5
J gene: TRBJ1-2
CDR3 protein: ASSPNTGTVYGYT

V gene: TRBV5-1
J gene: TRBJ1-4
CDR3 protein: ASSRTGTGEYEKLF

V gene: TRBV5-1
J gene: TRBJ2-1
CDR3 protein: ASSLGLLASSYNEQF

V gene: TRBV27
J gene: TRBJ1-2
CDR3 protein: ASSSMGGGSGYT